The 10 T cell receptor beta chains in this list originate from one sample, sequenced in a study of T-cell memory formation after mild COVID-19. TCRdb reprocessed the 5' RACE reads via MiXCR and lists one record per CDR3 protein. The sample has approximately 350,000 distinct CDR3 sequences, over 13% seen once. Sequencing used PBMCs or a T cell subset sorted from them (not recorded which). The receptor source for this set is a young man who had mild COVID-19 (a few samples of this study predate the infection). Cell type and time point are not known.

V and J are TRBV4-1 and TRBJ2-7; 8 bases are shared with TRBD2. Germline V gene sequence: CDR1 MGHRA, CDR2 YSYEKL. This CDR3 has 14 residues. Trimming at V came to 5 bases and at J to 0 bases, leaving 3 bases not matched to a gene. Written as DNA, the CDR3 is TGCGCCAGCAGCGTAGCGGGGAGCTCCTACGAGCAGTACTTC. Translating gives CASSVAGSSYEQYF.

CDR3 protein: CASSLQGPTYEQYF. DNA of the CDR3: TGCGCCAGCAGCTTACAGGGTCCCACCTACGAGCAGTACTTC. The chain has TRBV5-1 and TRBJ2-7, with TRBD1 as a possible D gene (6 bases). The CDR3 is made up of 14 amino acids. Trimming took 2 bases from V and 2 from J, leaving 11 bases between them. Per the germline V gene, CDR1 is SGHRS and CDR2 is YFSETQ.

This clonotype was seen at least ten times. The CDR3 nucleotides are TGTGCCAGCAGCCCCAGACTAGCGGAGACCCAGTACTTC. It codes for CASSPRLAETQYF. The chain joins TRBV7-2 to TRBJ2-5; 8 nucleotides match TRBD2. CDR1 and CDR2 from the germline V gene are SGHTA and FQGNSA. V shed 5 bases, J shed 5 bases, and the junction held 4 bases outside the gene matches. CDR3 size: 13 residues.

The gene calls are TRBV4-3 and TRBJ1-4; D might be TRBD1 (5 bases). Trimming took 0 bases from V and 3 from J, leaving 11 bases between them. This CDR3 has 16 amino acids. Per the germline V gene, CDR1 is LGHNA and CDR2 is YSLEER. Written as DNA, the CDR3 is TGCGCCAGCAGCCAAGAGCACAGGACGTCTAATGAAAAACTGTTTTTT. This gives the protein CASSQEHRTSNEKLFF.

This clonotype was detected ten times or more. For the CDR3, the DNA is TGCGCCAGCAGCTTGTGGGAGAACACTGAAGCTTTCTTT. It specifies CASSLWENTEAFF. The chain has TRBV5-1 and TRBJ1-1, with no clear D. Per germline, CDR1 SGHRS and CDR2 YFSETQ. The CDR3 is 13 residues long. Trimming removed 1 base from V and 1 base from J, with 5 bases in between.

V is TRBV4-3 and J is TRBJ2-5; D might be TRBD2 (7 bases). The CDR3 runs to 16 residues. Germline values: CDR1 LGHNA, CDR2 YSLEER. With 2 bases removed from V and 4 bases from J, the gap between germline ends came to 17 bases. CDR3 protein: CASSQFRGGAGETQYF. CDR3 nucleotide sequence: TGCGCCAGCAGCCAATTTAGGGGGGGAGCGGGAGAGACCCAGTACTTC.

The rearrangement joins TRBV27 to TRBJ1-2, with D tentatively TRBD1 (5 bases). The CDR3 consists of 14 residues. Trimming shortened V by 3 bases and J by 7 bases, and 15 bases separated the two germline ends. CDR1 MNHEY and CDR2 SMNVEV come from the germline V gene (reference sequence). The CDR3 is CASSLGRAGGGYTF. The DNA for the CDR3 is TGTGCCAGCAGTTTGGGACGGGCCGGAGGTGGCTACACCTTC.

There are many counts of this clonotype. The J gene is TRBJ1-6, the V gene TRBV7-9, with unresolved D. The V gene's germline CDR1 is SEHNR and CDR2 FQNEAQ (reference sequence). This CDR3 comprises 14 residues. The ends were cut back, 1 base at V and 5 bases at J, with 6 bases in the middle. In DNA, the CDR3 is TGTGCCAGCAGCTTAGGGCAAAATAATTCACCCCTCCACTTT. It specifies CASSLGQNNSPLHF. Filled out from reference TRBV7-9 and TRBJ1-6, the complete variable domain reads DTGVSQNPRHKITKRGQNVTFRCDPISEHNRLYWYRQTLGQGPEFLTYFQNEAQLEKSRLLSDRFSAERPKGSFSTLEIQRTEQGDSAMYLCASSLGQNNSPLHFGNGTRLTVT.

The V gene is TRBV12-3 or TRBV12-4, the J gene TRBJ1-2, with D maybe TRBD1 (6 bases). This CDR3 has 13 amino acids. V was trimmed by 11 bases and J by 8 bases, leaving 21 bases between them. CDR3 DNA sequence: TGTGCCTCTGCGGGTGCGGCAGGGGCGGGCTACACCTTC. It encodes CASAGAAGAGYTF.

This clonotype has a handful of counts. The junction shows a germline mismatch at one end, possibly a read error. This chain links TRBV7-2 with TRBJ2-4; D is ambiguous. Germline values: CDR1 SGHTA, CDR2 FQGNSA. This CDR3 has 13 residues. Here the CDR3 DNA reads TGTGCCAGCAGCTTAGATTTGGGTCTCGCTAAGCACTTC. Encoded protein: CASSLDLGLAKHF.